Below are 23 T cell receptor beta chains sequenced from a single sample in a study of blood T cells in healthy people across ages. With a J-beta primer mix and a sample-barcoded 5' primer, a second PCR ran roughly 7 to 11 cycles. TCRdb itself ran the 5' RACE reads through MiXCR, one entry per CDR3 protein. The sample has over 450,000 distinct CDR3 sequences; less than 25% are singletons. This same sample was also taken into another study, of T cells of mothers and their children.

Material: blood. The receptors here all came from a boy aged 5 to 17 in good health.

As DNA, the CDR3 is TGTGCCAGCAGCTTAGTAAAGGTTGAAGCTTTCTTT. The encoded protein is CASSLVKVEAFF. The rearrangement links TRBV7-2 to TRBJ1-1; unclear D gene. Looked up from germline, CDR1 is SGHTA and CDR2 is FQGNSA. The CDR3 is 12 residues long. V was shortened by 1 base and J by 7 bases, with 7 bases between the two germline ends.

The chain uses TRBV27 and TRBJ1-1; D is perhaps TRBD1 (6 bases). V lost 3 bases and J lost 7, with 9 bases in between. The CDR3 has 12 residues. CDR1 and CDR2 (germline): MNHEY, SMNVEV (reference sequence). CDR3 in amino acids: CASSFRRGEAFF. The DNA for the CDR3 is TGTGCCAGCAGTTTCCGCAGGGGTGAAGCTTTCTTT.

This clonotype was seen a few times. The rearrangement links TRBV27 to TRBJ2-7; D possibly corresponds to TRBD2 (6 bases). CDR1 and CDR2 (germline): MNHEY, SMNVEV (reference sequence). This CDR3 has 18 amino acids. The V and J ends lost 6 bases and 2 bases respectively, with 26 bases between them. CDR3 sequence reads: CASSLYFVLGDSPYEQYF. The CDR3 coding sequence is TGTGCCAGCAGCCTTTATTTCGTATTAGGGGACTCACCCTACGAGCAGTACTTC.

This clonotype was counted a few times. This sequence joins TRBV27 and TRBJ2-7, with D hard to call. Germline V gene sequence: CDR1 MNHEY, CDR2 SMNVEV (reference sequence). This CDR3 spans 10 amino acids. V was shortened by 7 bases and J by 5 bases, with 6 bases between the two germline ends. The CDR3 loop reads CASMFDEQYF. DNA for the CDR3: TGTGCCAGCATGTTCGACGAGCAGTACTTC.

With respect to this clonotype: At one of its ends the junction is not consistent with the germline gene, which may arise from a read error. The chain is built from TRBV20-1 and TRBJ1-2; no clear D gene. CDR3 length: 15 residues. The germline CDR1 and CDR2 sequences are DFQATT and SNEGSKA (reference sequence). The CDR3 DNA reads TGCAGTGCTAGTCCGCGCGGTGCGGGAGGCTATGGCTACGCCTTC. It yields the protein CSASPRGAGGYGYAF.

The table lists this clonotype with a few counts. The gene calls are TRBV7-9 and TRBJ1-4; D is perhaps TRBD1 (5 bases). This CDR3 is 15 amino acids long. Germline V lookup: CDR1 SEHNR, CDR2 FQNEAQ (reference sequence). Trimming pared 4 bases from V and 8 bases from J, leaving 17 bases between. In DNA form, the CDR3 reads TGTGCCAGCAGCTCAAACCGGGACGGTGGGGAAAAACTGTTTTTT. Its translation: CASSSNRDGGEKLFF.

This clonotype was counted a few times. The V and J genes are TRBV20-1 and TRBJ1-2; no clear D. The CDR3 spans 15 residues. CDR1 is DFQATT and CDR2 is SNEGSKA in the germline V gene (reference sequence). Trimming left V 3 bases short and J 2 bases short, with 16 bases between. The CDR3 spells CSARLTRTTNYGYTF. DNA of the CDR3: TGCAGTGCTAGGCTAACTAGGACGACCAACTATGGCTACACCTTC.

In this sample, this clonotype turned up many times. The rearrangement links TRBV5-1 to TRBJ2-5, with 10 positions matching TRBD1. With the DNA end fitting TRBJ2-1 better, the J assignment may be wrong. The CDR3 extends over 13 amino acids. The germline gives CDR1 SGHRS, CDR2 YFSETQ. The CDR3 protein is CASSSGQGNEQFF. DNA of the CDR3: TGCGCCAGCAGCTCGGGACAGGGGAATGAGCAGTTCTTC.

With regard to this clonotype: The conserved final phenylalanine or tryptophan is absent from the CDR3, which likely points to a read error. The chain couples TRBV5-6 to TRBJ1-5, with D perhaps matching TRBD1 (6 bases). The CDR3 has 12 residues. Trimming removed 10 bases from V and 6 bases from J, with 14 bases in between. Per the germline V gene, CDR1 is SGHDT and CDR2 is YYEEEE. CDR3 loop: CAGYGGGQPQHI. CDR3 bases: TGTGCCGGCTACGGGGGCGGTCAGCCCCAGCATATT.

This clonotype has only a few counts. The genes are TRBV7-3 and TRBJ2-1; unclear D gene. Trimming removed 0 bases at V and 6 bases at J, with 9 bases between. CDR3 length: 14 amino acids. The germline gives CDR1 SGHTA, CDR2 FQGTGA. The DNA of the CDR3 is TGTGCCAGCAGCTTAACGTCCACCATCAATGAGCAGTTCTTC. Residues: CASSLTSTINEQFF. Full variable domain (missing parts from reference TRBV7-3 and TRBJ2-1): GAGVSQTPSNKVTEKGKYVELRCDPISGHTALYWYRQSLGQGPEFLIYFQGTGAADDSGLPNDRFFAVRPEGSVSTLKIQRTERGDSAVYLCASSLTSTINEQFFGPGTRLTVL.

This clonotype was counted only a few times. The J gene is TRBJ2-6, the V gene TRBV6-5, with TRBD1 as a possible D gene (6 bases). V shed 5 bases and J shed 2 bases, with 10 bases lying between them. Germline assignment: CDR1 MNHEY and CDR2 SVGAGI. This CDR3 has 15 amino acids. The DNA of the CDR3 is TGTGCCAGCAGTCAAGGGGGTGCTGGGGCCAACGTCCTGACTTTC. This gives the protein CASSQGGAGANVLTF.

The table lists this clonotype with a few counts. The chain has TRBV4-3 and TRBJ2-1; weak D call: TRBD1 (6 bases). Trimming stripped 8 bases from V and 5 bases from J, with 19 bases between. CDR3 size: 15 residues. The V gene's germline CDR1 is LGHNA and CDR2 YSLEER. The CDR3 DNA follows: TGCGCCAGCGGCCCGGACAGCCAACTTGACAATGAGCAGTTCTTC. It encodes CASGPDSQLDNEQFF.

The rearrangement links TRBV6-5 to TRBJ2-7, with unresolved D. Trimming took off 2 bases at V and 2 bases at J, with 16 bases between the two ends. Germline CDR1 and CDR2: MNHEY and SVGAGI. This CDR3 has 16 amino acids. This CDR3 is CASSYTARKSTYEQYF. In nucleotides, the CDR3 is TGTGCCAGCAGTTACACAGCTAGAAAAAGTACCTACGAGCAGTACTTC.

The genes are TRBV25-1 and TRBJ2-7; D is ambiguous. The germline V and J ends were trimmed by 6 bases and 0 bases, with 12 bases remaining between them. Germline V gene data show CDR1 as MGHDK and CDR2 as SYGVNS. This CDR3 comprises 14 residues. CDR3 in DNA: TGTGCCAGCAGGACGGAATCCCGCTCCTACGAGCAGTACTTC. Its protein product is CASRTESRSYEQYF.

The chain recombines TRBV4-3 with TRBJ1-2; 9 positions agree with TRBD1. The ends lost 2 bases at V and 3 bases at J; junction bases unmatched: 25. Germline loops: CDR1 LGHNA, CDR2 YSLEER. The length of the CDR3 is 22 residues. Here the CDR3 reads CASSQLFLAIRDRAQTDYGYTF. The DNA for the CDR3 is TGCGCCAGCAGCCAACTTTTCCTCGCCATTCGGGACAGGGCACAAACGGACTATGGCTACACCTTC.

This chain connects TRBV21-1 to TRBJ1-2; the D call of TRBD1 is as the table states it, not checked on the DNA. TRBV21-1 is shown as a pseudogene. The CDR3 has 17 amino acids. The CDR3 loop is CASSKAGPGTGALGYTF. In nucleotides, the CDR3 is TGTGCCAGCAGCAAAGCAGGACCCGGGACAGGGGCGCTTGGCTACACCTTC.

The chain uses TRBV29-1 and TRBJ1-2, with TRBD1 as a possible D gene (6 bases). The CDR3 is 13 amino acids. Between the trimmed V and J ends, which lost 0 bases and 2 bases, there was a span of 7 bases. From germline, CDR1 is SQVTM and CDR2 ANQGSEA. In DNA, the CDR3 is TGCAGCGTTGAAGATGGACAGAACTATGGCTACACCTTC. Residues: CSVEDGQNYGYTF.

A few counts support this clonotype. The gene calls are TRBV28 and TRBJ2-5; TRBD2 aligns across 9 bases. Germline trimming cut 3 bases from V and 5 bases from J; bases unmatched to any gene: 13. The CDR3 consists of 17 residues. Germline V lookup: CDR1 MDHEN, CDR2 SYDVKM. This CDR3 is CASSFRTSVILPETQYF. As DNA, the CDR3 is TGTGCCAGCAGTTTTCGGACTAGCGTCATCCTCCCGGAGACCCAGTACTTC.

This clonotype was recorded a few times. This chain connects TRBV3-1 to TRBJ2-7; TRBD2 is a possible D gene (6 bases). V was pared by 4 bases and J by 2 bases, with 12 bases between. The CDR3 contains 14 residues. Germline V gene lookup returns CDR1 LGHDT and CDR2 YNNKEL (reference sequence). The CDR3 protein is CASSLTGAPYEQYF. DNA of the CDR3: TGTGCCAGCAGCCTCACGGGAGCCCCCTACGAGCAGTACTTC.

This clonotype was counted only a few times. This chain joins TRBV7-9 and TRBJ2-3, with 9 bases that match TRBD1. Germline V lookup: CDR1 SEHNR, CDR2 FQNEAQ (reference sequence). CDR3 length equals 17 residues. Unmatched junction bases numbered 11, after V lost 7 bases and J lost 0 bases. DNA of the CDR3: TGTGCCAGCACCCCGGGAAACAGGGGGCGAAGCACAGATACGCAGTATTTT. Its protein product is CASTPGNRGRSTDTQYF.

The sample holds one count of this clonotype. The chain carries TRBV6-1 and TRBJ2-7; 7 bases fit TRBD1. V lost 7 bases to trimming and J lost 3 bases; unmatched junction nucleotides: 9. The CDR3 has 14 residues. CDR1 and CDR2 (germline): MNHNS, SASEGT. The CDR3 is CASITGTALYEQYF. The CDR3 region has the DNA TGTGCCAGCATTACCGGGACAGCCCTCTACGAGCAGTACTTC.

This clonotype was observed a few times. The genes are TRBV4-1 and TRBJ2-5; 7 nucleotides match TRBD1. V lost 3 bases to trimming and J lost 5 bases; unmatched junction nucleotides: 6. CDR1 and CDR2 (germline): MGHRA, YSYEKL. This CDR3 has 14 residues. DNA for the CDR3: TGCGCCAGCAGCCAGAGGGGGACAGCTGAGACCCAGTACTTC. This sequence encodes CASSQRGTAETQYF.

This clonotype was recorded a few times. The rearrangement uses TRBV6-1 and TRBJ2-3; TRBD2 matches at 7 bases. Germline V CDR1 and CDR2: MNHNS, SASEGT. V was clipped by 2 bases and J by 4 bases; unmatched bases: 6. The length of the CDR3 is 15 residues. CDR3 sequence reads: CASSEQITSADTQYF. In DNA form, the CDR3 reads TGTGCCAGCAGTGAACAGATTACTAGCGCAGATACGCAGTATTTT.